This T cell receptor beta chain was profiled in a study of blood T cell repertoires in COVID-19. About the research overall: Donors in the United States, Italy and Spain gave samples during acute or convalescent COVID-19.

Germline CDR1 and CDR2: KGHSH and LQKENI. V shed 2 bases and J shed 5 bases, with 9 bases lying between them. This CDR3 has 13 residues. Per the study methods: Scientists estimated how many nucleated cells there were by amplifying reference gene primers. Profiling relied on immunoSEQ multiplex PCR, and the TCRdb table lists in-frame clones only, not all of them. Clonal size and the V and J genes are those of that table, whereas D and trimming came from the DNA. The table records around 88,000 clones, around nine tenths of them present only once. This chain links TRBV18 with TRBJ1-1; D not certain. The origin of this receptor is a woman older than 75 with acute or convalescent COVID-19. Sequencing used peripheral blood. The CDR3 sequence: CASSPEAATEAFF. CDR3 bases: TGTGCCAGCTCACCAGAGGCTGCAACTGAAGCTTTCTTT.